One and the same sample provided the 32 T cell receptor beta chains below, sequenced in a study of CD8 T cells in ankylosing spondylitis. What these receptors recognize is not known. Study-wide results and limits: Blood of patients with ankylosing spondylitis appeared to be characterized by a TCR beta motif of eight highly homologous variants.

Each CDR3 protein gets one entry after TCRdb re-called the 5' RACE reads with MiXCR. Of about 220,000 distinct CDR3 sequences in the sample, 6% to 8% were seen once. The sample consisted of blood, either unsorted or a sorted T cell fraction (not recorded which). The receptor source for this set is a male donor with ankylosing spondylitis.

This clonotype was counted at least ten times. This sequence joins TRBV7-9 and TRBJ1-1; TRBD1 matches 11 bases. The CDR3 runs 14 residues. J was trimmed by 7 bases and V by 5 bases; bases with no gene match: 6. CDR1 is SEHNR and CDR2 is FQNEAQ in the germline V gene (reference sequence). The CDR3 protein is CASSTRTGGLEAFF. The CDR3 DNA reads TGTGCCAGCAGCACCCGGACAGGGGGCCTTGAAGCTTTCTTT. Supplemented by reference TRBV7-9 and TRBJ1-1, the full variable domain reads DTGVSQNPRHKITKRGQNVTFRCDPISEHNRLYWYRQTLGQGPEFLTYFQNEAQLEKSRLLSDRFSAERPKGSFSTLEIQRTEQGDSAMYLCASSTRTGGLEAFFGQGTRLTVV.

This clonotype was seen repeatedly, ten times or more. The chain couples TRBV11-2 to TRBJ2-1; TRBD2 matches at 12 bases. Trimming took 3 bases from V and 2 from J; bases not matched to a gene: 2. Germline V gene lookup returns CDR1 SGHAT and CDR2 FQNNGV. This CDR3 region has 16 residues. The DNA of the CDR3 is TGTGCCAGCAGCTTGAGACTAGCGGGAGCCTACAATGAGCAGTTCTTC. Translated, it gives CASSLRLAGAYNEQFF.

This clonotype was recorded many times. V and J are TRBV5-1 and TRBJ2-4; D is ambiguous. The germline V gene encodes CDR1 SGHRS and CDR2 YFSETQ. The CDR3 totals 13 residues. Trimming stripped 0 bases from V and 1 base from J, with 2 bases between. CDR3 protein: CASSLEAKNIQYF. Here the CDR3 DNA reads TGCGCCAGCAGCTTGGAGGCCAAAAACATTCAGTACTTC.

In its sample, this clonotype was seen many times. The chain couples TRBV29-1 to TRBJ1-1; D gene uncertain. The CDR3 totals 11 residues. V lost 4 bases to trimming and J lost 2 bases, with 5 bases between them. Germline V lookup: CDR1 SQVTM, CDR2 ANQGSEA. The CDR3 DNA sequence: TGCAGCGTTGTTCTCAACACTGAAGCTTTCTTT. Amino acid sequence: CSVVLNTEAFF.

Many counts were recorded for this clonotype. This chain's CDR3 is CSAPLGSAVHTDTQYF. The CDR3 bases are TGCAGTGCCCCCCTTGGCTCTGCGGTCCACACAGATACGCAGTATTTT. This chain connects TRBV20-1 to TRBJ2-3, with D hard to call. Germline CDR1 is DFQATT and CDR2 is SNEGSKA (reference sequence). V lost 6 bases and J lost 2, with 21 bases in between. The CDR3 is 16 residues long.

This clonotype was counted ten times or more. This chain connects TRBV6-2 or TRBV6-3 to TRBJ2-2, with D unresolved. There are 14 residues in the CDR3. V lost 6 bases, J lost 1 base, and 9 bases lay in between. Germline values: CDR1 MNHEY, CDR2 SVGEGT. This CDR3 reads CASRRVLNTGELFF. The CDR3 coding sequence is TGTGCCAGCAGACGGGTCCTGAACACCGGGGAGCTGTTTTTT.

This clonotype was seen a handful of times. One end of the junction fails to match germline, which may point to a read error. This chain links TRBV20-1 with TRBJ1-5; D ambiguous. This CDR3 contains 13 residues. The germline V gene has CDR1 DFQATT and CDR2 SNEGSKA (reference sequence). CDR3 sequence (DNA): TGCAGTGCCAGAGCAGGTCGCAATCAGCCCCAGCATTTT. This sequence encodes CSARAGRNQPQHF.

Ten or more counts support this clonotype. The chain couples TRBV30 to TRBJ1-5, with D unclear. The CDR3 loop spans 12 amino acids. The germline CDR1 and CDR2 sequences are GTSNPN and SVGIG (reference sequence). Trimming left V 0 bases short and J 9 bases short, with 9 bases between. CDR3 region: CAWSVQLGPQHF. DNA of the CDR3: TGTGCCTGGAGTGTGCAACTCGGGCCCCAGCATTTT.

The chain uses TRBV10-1 and TRBJ1-2; D is unresolved. The length of the CDR3 is 15 residues. CDR1 WNHNN and CDR2 SYGVQD come from the germline V gene (reference sequence). V was pared by 2 bases and J by 3 bases, with 13 bases between. The CDR3: CASSEGSPADYGYTF. For the CDR3, the DNA is TGCGCCAGCAGTGAGGGGAGTCCAGCCGACTATGGCTACACCTTC.

The rearrangement uses TRBV28 and TRBJ2-4, with D possibly TRBD2 on 5 matching bases. The V end was cut by 3 bases, the J end by 2 bases, with 14 bases between. The CDR3 spans 16 residues. The germline V gene encodes CDR1 MDHEN and CDR2 SYDVKM. For the CDR3, the DNA is TGTGCCAGCAGTTTGCCGGCGGTGACTACCAAAAACATTCAGTACTTC. It specifies CASSLPAVTTKNIQYF.

This clonotype was picked up many times. The rearrangement uses TRBV29-1 and TRBJ1-1, with TRBD1 as a possible D gene (5 bases). This CDR3 has 12 amino acids. Germline CDR1 and CDR2: SQVTM and ANQGSEA. CDR3 in DNA: TGCATGACGGGGGACGCGAACACTGAAGCTTTCTTT. This codes for CMTGDANTEAFF. Full variable domain (missing parts from reference TRBV29-1 and TRBJ1-1): SAVISQKPSRDICQRGTSLTIQCQVDSQVTMMFWYRQQPGQSLTLIATANQGSEATYESGFVIDKFPISRPNLTFSTLTVSNMSPEDSSIYLCMTGDANTEAFFGQGTRLTVV.

This clonotype was counted many times. V and J are TRBV12-3 or TRBV12-4 and TRBJ1-6; weak D call: TRBD1 (6 bases). The CDR3 runs to 17 residues. V shed 4 bases and J shed 7 bases, with 20 bases lying between them. For the CDR3, the DNA is TGTGCCAGCAGTTCTGGTCTTCCCGGACAGAGAAATTCACCCCTCCACTTT. As protein: CASSSGLPGQRNSPLHF.

This clonotype occurred many times. A read error may account for a junction end that differs from germline. This sequence joins TRBV11-2 and TRBJ2-7, with D possibly TRBD1 on 5 matching bases. The CDR3 is 12 residues long. Germline assignment: CDR1 SGHAT and CDR2 FQNNGV. The CDR3 spells CASSIDRIEQYF. The CDR3, as DNA: TGTGCCAGCAGCATAGACAGAATCGAGCAGTACTTC. The full variable domain, its missing parts supplied by reference TRBV11-2 and TRBJ2-7, is EAGVAQSPRYKIIEKRQSVAFWCNPISGHATLYWYQQILGQGPKLLIQFQNNGVVDDSQLPKDRFSAERLKGVDSTLKIQPAKLEDSAVYLCASSIDRIEQYFGPGTRLTVT.

V gene TRBV5-1 combines with J gene TRBJ1-2; no reliable D call. V was clipped by 0 bases and J by 5 bases, with 14 bases between them. Germline loops: CDR1 SGHRS, CDR2 YFSETQ. The CDR3 consists of 15 residues. The CDR3 region has the DNA TGCGCCAGCAGCTTGGGAGGGCTGTCTCTATATGGCTACACCTTC. Its protein product is CASSLGGLSLYGYTF.

This clonotype was observed a handful of times. The chain employs TRBV7-2 and TRBJ2-7; TRBD1 aligns across 8 bases. J lost 2 bases, V lost 4 bases, and 7 bases had no gene match. Germline lookup yields CDR1 SGHTA and CDR2 FQGNSA. This CDR3 region has 15 residues. For the CDR3, the DNA is TGTGCCAGCAGCTCGCCGGACAGGGCACCCTACGAGCAGTACTTC. Its protein is CASSSPDRAPYEQYF.

This clonotype was seen at least ten times. The chain joins TRBV11-2 to TRBJ1-5; D unclear. Trimming removed 1 base from V and 0 bases from J, with 7 bases in between. Germline CDR1 is SGHAT and CDR2 is FQNNGV. The CDR3 is 15 residues long. The CDR3: CASSLAANSNQPQHF. Here the CDR3 DNA reads TGTGCCAGCAGCTTAGCTGCAAATAGCAATCAGCCCCAGCATTTT.

At least ten counts were recorded for this clonotype. The CDR3 DNA is TGTGCCAGCAGTTCCGGACAGGGCCAAGAGACCCAGTACTTC. Protein product: CASSSGQGQETQYF. The J gene is TRBJ2-5, the V gene TRBV6-2 or TRBV6-3, with TRBD1 matching over 8 bases. J was trimmed by 1 base and V by 4 bases; bases with no gene match: 2. Germline CDR1 reads MNHEY; CDR2 reads SVGEGT. The CDR3 spans 14 residues.

There are a few counts of this clonotype. The J gene is TRBJ2-7, the V gene TRBV20-1; D is tentatively TRBD1 or TRBD2 (5 bases each). The germline V gene encodes CDR1 DFQATT and CDR2 SNEGSKA (reference sequence). V was clipped by 7 bases and J by 3 bases, with 22 bases between them. The CDR3 loop spans 15 amino acids. CDR3 sequence: CSVKSPGAGSYEQYF. The CDR3 bases are TGCAGTGTCAAGAGCCCCGGAGCAGGGAGCTACGAGCAGTACTTC.

This clonotype was seen at least ten times. CDR3 region: CSVEDSSYEQYF. The CDR3 coding sequence is TGCAGCGTTGAAGACAGCTCCTACGAGCAGTACTTC. This rearrangement joins TRBV29-1 to TRBJ2-7; D gene ambiguous. The V end was cut by 0 bases, the J end by 0 bases, with 3 bases between. Germline assignment: CDR1 SQVTM and CDR2 ANQGSEA. The CDR3 has 12 residues.

This clonotype was seen many times. The chain joins TRBV4-3 to TRBJ1-2; 7 nucleotides match TRBD1. This CDR3 is 15 amino acids long. Germline V lookup: CDR1 LGHNA, CDR2 YSLEER. After removal of 2 bases from V and 4 bases from J, the junction contained 7 bases not matched to a gene. Here the CDR3 DNA reads TGCGCCAGCAGCCAATCTAGGACAGGCTCCTATGGCTACACCTTC. Protein sequence: CASSQSRTGSYGYTF.

This clonotype occurred many times. The chain links TRBV12-3 or TRBV12-4 to TRBJ1-1; TRBD1 is a possible D gene (5 bases). V was trimmed by 3 bases and J by 8 bases, leaving 13 bases between them. CDR3 size: 13 residues. The CDR3 coding sequence is TGTGCCAGCAGTTTTGCCCCAGGGTTGGAAGCTTTCTTT. Protein product: CASSFAPGLEAFF.

This clonotype turned up a few times. This chain connects TRBV2 to TRBJ2-7, with 11 bases lining up with TRBD2. The CDR3 runs to 14 residues. The trim removed 7 bases at V and 3 bases at J, leaving 5 bases unmatched. Germline V gene lookup returns CDR1 SNHLY and CDR2 FYNNEI. The CDR3 here is CASNPGLAVYEQYF. CDR3 bases: TGTGCCAGCAACCCGGGACTAGCGGTCTACGAGCAGTACTTC.

The chain carries TRBV7-6 and TRBJ2-5; possibly TRBD1 for D (6 bases). CDR3 size: 15 residues. Germline V CDR1 and CDR2: SGHVS, FNYEAQ. V dropped 5 bases and J dropped 1 base, with 14 bases sitting between them. CDR3 bases: TGTGCCAGCAGCCCCCCAGGGGCCCTCCAAGAGACCCAGTACTTC. Protein product: CASSPPGALQETQYF.

This clonotype was recorded many times. The genes are TRBV10-3 and TRBJ2-1; D remains ambiguous. The V and J ends lost 2 bases and 8 bases respectively, with 16 bases between them. Looked up from germline, CDR1 is ENHRY and CDR2 is SYGVKD. The CDR3 loop spans 15 amino acids. CDR3: CAISERSGPLDEQFF. Written as DNA, the CDR3 is TGTGCCATCAGTGAGAGGTCAGGTCCCCTTGATGAGCAGTTCTTC.

This clonotype occurred many times. The chain is built from TRBV5-1 and TRBJ1-1; 9 positions match TRBD1. The CDR3 spans 15 residues. Germline trimming cut 2 bases from V and 5 bases from J; bases unmatched to any gene: 7. Germline CDR1 and CDR2: SGHRS and YFSETQ. The CDR3 DNA reads as TGCGCCAGCAGCTTACCGGGACAGGGCGGAACTGAAGCTTTCTTT. It yields the protein CASSLPGQGGTEAFF.

In this sample, this clonotype turned up many times. The V and J genes are TRBV12-3 or TRBV12-4 and TRBJ2-7; D is undetermined. The CDR3 length is 15 residues. V lost 2 bases, J lost 1 base, and 12 bases lay in between. CDR3 nucleotides: TGTGCCAGCAGTTTAAGTCCCCTCGGGTCCTACGAGCAGTACTTC. Translating gives CASSLSPLGSYEQYF.

The chain combines TRBV4-3 with TRBJ1-1; a possible D gene is TRBD1 (6 bases). This CDR3 is built from 15 residues. V dropped 0 bases and J dropped 4 bases, with 12 bases sitting between them. CDR1 is LGHNA and CDR2 is YSLEER in the germline V gene. The CDR3 sequence is CASSQDPGASTEAFF. The CDR3 bases are TGCGCCAGCAGCCAAGATCCGGGGGCGAGCACTGAAGCTTTCTTT.

Turning to this clonotype: A read error may explain this, as a much larger clone is one base away. This rearrangement joins TRBV11-2 to TRBJ2-3, with 11 positions matching TRBD2. Germline CDR1 SGHAT, CDR2 FQNNGV. The CDR3 has 16 residues. Trimming at V came to 4 bases and at J to 2 bases, leaving 5 bases not matched to a gene. This CDR3 reads CASSYATSGITDTQYF. The CDR3 coding sequence is TGTGCCAGCAGCTACGCGACTAGCGGGATCACAGATACGCAGTATTTT.

Many counts were recorded for this clonotype. The gene calls are TRBV19 and TRBJ2-5, with 8 bases fitting TRBD1. Germline assignment: CDR1 LNHDA and CDR2 SQIVND (reference sequence). CDR3 size: 14 residues. V lost 6 bases, J lost 5 bases, and 8 bases stayed unmatched. This CDR3 reads CASSRQGMRETQYF. The DNA for the CDR3 is TGTGCCAGTAGCCGACAGGGGATGAGGGAGACCCAGTACTTC.

This clonotype was observed at least ten times. This chain links TRBV7-9 with TRBJ1-6; no reliable D call. Germline V CDR1 and CDR2: SEHNR, FQNEAQ (reference sequence). This CDR3 has 13 residues. Trimming left V 3 bases short and J 6 bases short, with 6 bases between. The CDR3 nucleotides are TGTGCCAGCAGCTTTGGCGGTAATTCACCCCTCCACTTT. Translating gives CASSFGGNSPLHF.

Note on this clonotype: This may be a read error: a much more frequent sequence differs by one nucleotide. This chain links TRBV4-1 with TRBJ2-1; 8 bases are shared with TRBD2. Trimming removed 3 bases from V and 9 bases from J; junction bases left unmatched: 13. The CDR3 covers 16 residues. Looked up from germline, CDR1 is MGHRA and CDR2 is YSYEKL. The CDR3 DNA is TGCGCCAGCAGCCAGGGGGCTAGCGGGCCCCAGGTTGAGCAGTTCTTC. This encodes CASSQGASGPQVEQFF.

This clonotype was counted ten times or more. The J gene is TRBJ1-5, the V gene TRBV20-1; D gene ambiguous. CDR3 length: 15 residues. V was trimmed by 1 base and J by 0 bases, leaving 10 bases between them. CDR1 is DFQATT and CDR2 is SNEGSKA in the germline V gene (reference sequence). For the CDR3, the DNA is TGCAGTGCTAGAGTAGGAGAATATAGCAATCAGCCCCAGCATTTT. Residues: CSARVGEYSNQPQHF.